Listed here are 8 T cell receptor beta chains from one sample, sequenced in a study of blood T cells in healthy people across ages. The authors ran a second PCR of about 7 to 11 cycles using a sample-barcoded 5' primer and a J-beta primer mix. MiXCR, applied by TCRdb to the 5' RACE reads, yields one record per CDR3 protein. The sample has more than 1.4 million distinct CDR3 sequences, approximately 38% seen once. The material sequenced was blood. Receptors were obtained from a woman younger than 30 in good health.

The table lists this clonotype with a count of one. The chain carries TRBV20-1 and TRBJ2-1; the D is unclear. Germline CDR1 and CDR2: DFQATT and SNEGSKA (reference sequence). V shed 3 bases and J shed 8 bases, with 14 bases lying between them. The CDR3 spans 13 residues. The CDR3 DNA sequence: TGCAGTGCTAGGACGTCCGTCTATTATGAGCAGTTCTTC. It encodes CSARTSVYYEQFF.

Only a few counts were recorded for this clonotype. The chain recombines TRBV29-1 with TRBJ1-1; D ambiguous. Deletions cut 4 bases from V and 2 bases from J, with 11 bases between. Germline lookup yields CDR1 SQVTM and CDR2 ANQGSEA. The CDR3 consists of 13 residues. This CDR3 reads CSVAIGLNTEAFF. CDR3 nucleotides: TGCAGCGTTGCCATTGGTCTTAACACTGAAGCTTTCTTT.

The gene calls are TRBV6-5 and TRBJ2-1; TRBD1 matches at 8 bases. Unmatched junction bases numbered 9, after V lost 6 bases and J lost 2 bases. CDR1 is MNHEY and CDR2 is SVGAGI in the germline V gene. The CDR3 contains 16 residues. CDR3 loop: CASRQTGTGPYNEQFF. The CDR3 DNA is TGTGCCAGCAGACAAACCGGGACAGGACCCTACAATGAGCAGTTCTTC.

The chain employs TRBV6-6 and TRBJ2-7, with TRBD2 matching 7 bases. The CDR3 length is 13 residues. CDR1 and CDR2 (germline): MNHNY, SVGAGI (reference sequence). Trimming cost V 6 bases and J 3 bases; bases outside gene matches: 5. The CDR3 nucleotides are TGTGCCAGCAGACCGGGAGGCGGCTACGAGCAGTACTTC. Translating it yields CASRPGGGYEQYF.

The V and J genes are TRBV7-9 and TRBJ2-1; 11 nucleotides match TRBD2. The germline CDR1 and CDR2 sequences are SEHNR and FQNEAQ (reference sequence). This CDR3 contains 13 residues. Losses at the gene ends were 10 bases for V and 6 bases for J; bases not matched to a gene: 5. As DNA, the CDR3 is TGTGCCACAGGACTAGCGGGTTCCAATGAGCAGTTCTTC. Its translation is CATGLAGSNEQFF.

This clonotype has a handful of counts. The rearrangement joins TRBV7-7 to TRBJ1-2; no reliable D call. The CDR3 contains 15 residues. CDR1 is SSHAT, CDR2 FNYEAQ, per germline (reference sequence). The CDR3 loop reads CASKHASLTNYGYTF. DNA for the CDR3: TGTGCTAGTAAACACGCCTCACTAACTAACTATGGCTACACCTTC.

This clonotype was detected only a few times. The J gene is TRBJ2-1, the V gene TRBV3-1, with 7 nucleotides matching TRBD2. Per germline, CDR1 LGHDT and CDR2 YNNKEL (reference sequence). Trimming cost V 0 bases and J 4 bases; bases outside gene matches: 9. The CDR3 has 17 residues. The chain's CDR3 is CASSQDLTTSAYNEQFF. The CDR3, as DNA: TGTGCCAGCAGCCAAGACCTTACTACTAGCGCGTACAATGAGCAGTTCTTC.

V gene TRBV7-9 combines with J gene TRBJ2-4; D may be TRBD1 (6 bases). This CDR3 is 14 amino acids long. V was shortened by 7 bases and J by 3 bases, with 13 bases between the two germline ends. Germline values: CDR1 SEHNR, CDR2 FQNEAQ (reference sequence). CDR3 coding DNA: TGTGCCAGCACCTCCTCACAGGGCAAAAACATTCAGTACTTC. The encoded protein is CASTSSQGKNIQYF.